The 15 T cell receptor beta chains given below trace back to one sample, sequenced in a study of cytomegalovirus exposure and HLA in healthy donors (TCRdb year 2017). Receptors were amplified or captured by the immunoSEQ multiplex PCR assay. A mixture of 60 forward primers for TCR Vbeta segments and 13 reverse primers for TCR Jbeta segments was used in the multiplex PCR. TCRdb retrieved this table from immuneACCESS and kept in-frame rearrangements only. Not all clones are present; in checked studies, unresolved V genes account for under half, and no reason is known for the remainder. This sample's listing comprises 100,000 to 150,000 clones. Together, the top ten hold roughly 1.6% of the sample. Material: PBMCs. These receptors all come from a middle-aged woman in good health and CMV-seronegative.

This chain joins TRBV5-1 and TRBJ2-2, with 11 nucleotides matching TRBD2. J was trimmed by 4 bases and V by 0 bases; bases with no gene match: 5. Germline V gene sequence: CDR1 SGHRS, CDR2 YFSETQ. CDR3 size: 17 residues. This CDR3 is CASSLAPLAGGTGELFF. The CDR3 bases are TGCGCCAGCAGCTTGGCTCCGCTAGCGGGGGGCACCGGGGAGCTGTTTTTT.

The rearrangement links TRBV4-3 to TRBJ1-5, with D possibly matching TRBD1 (5 bases). Trimming shortened V by 1 base and J by 0 bases, and 25 bases separated the two germline ends. The germline gives CDR1 LGHNA, CDR2 YSLEER. This CDR3 spans 21 amino acids. The CDR3 region has the DNA TGCGCCAGCAGCCAAGTAGGCGGCACCAGGGAAGGGGTTTGTAGCAATCAGCCCCAGCATTTT. Translated, it gives CASSQVGGTREGVCSNQPQHF.

The CDR3 loop reads CASSQDTVRGSYEQYF. The CDR3 DNA sequence: TGTGCCAGCAGCCAAGATACCGTGCGGGGATCCTACGAGCAGTACTTC. The chain has TRBV4-2 and TRBJ2-7; D might be TRBD2 (6 bases). V gave up 0 bases and J gave up 1 base, with 13 bases separating them. This CDR3 has 16 amino acids. Per the germline V gene, CDR1 is LGHNA and CDR2 is YNFKEQ.

Comments on this clone: At the DNA level, this CDR3 is encoded by other sequences in the same sample as well. The J gene is TRBJ2-3, the V gene TRBV9; 9 bases map to TRBD1. V lost 3 bases, J lost 3 bases, and 5 bases stayed unmatched. The CDR3 runs 15 residues. The germline gives CDR1 SGDLS, CDR2 YYNGEE. The CDR3 nucleotides read TGTGCCAGCAGCGCCCGACAGGGGGGTACAGATACGCAGTATTTT. Its protein product is CASSARQGGTDTQYF.

J is TRBJ2-5 and V is TRBV5-6, with D maybe TRBD1 (6 bases). The CDR3 is 15 residues long. The germline V gene encodes CDR1 SGHDT and CDR2 YYEEEE. V lost 2 bases and J lost 11, with 22 bases in between. The CDR3 spells CASSFYGQPQWEQYF. CDR3 in DNA: TGTGCCAGCAGCTTTTACGGACAGCCACAATGGGAGCAGTACTTC.

V is TRBV18 and J is TRBJ2-2; maybe TRBD1 (5 bases). Trimming removed 5 bases from V and 2 bases from J, with 9 bases in between. The CDR3 has 14 amino acids. The germline gives CDR1 KGHSH, CDR2 LQKENI. The CDR3 is CASSSTVNTGELFF. DNA for the CDR3: TGTGCCAGCTCATCGACAGTAAACACCGGGGAGCTGTTTTTT.

V is TRBV19 and J is TRBJ2-2; 9 bases are a match to TRBD2. The junction had 8 bases not matched to a gene; V was cut back by 5 bases and J by 4 bases. Germline-derived CDR1 and CDR2 are LNHDA and SQIVND (reference sequence). The CDR3 covers 16 residues. CDR3 DNA sequence: TGTGCCAGTAGTTCGGCGGCGCGGGGGGGCACCGGGGAGCTGTTTTTT. This encodes CASSSAARGGTGELFF.

The CDR3 region is CASLGQWNTEAFF. CDR3 in DNA: TGTGCCAGCTTGGGACAGTGGAACACTGAAGCTTTCTTT. This chain connects TRBV28 to TRBJ1-1; TRBD1 matches 7 bases. The CDR3 totals 13 residues. Germline V gene lookup returns CDR1 MDHEN and CDR2 SYDVKM. With 8 bases clipped from V and 1 base from J, the junction kept 4 bases outside the gene matches.

The chain recombines TRBV12-5 with TRBJ2-3; TRBD1 might be the D (5 bases). Germline lookup yields CDR1 LGHNT and CDR2 FRNRAP. The CDR3 totals 13 residues. Trimming stripped 5 bases from V and 3 bases from J, with 9 bases between. The CDR3 region is CASGPQGTDTQYF. The CDR3 DNA reads TGTGCTAGTGGTCCTCAGGGAACAGATACGCAGTATTTT.

This chain's CDR3 is CASSEEGGNYGYTF. The CDR3 region has the DNA TGTGCCAGCAGTGAAGAGGGCGGTAACTATGGCTACACCTTC. J is TRBJ1-2 and V is TRBV6-4; the D is unclear. The CDR3 covers 14 residues. Trimming took 3 bases from V and 1 from J, leaving 9 bases between them. Germline CDR1 and CDR2: MRHNA and SNTAGT.

This chain links TRBV2 with TRBJ1-6, with no clear D. The V and J ends lost 0 bases and 5 bases respectively, with 8 bases between them. The CDR3 runs 15 residues. Germline CDR1 SNHLY, CDR2 FYNNEI. Written as DNA, the CDR3 is TGTGCCAGCAGTGAAGCCGACATCAATAATTCACCCCTCCACTTT. Its protein is CASSEADINNSPLHF.

The chain links TRBV7-2 to TRBJ2-1; TRBD2 agrees at 11 bases. Germline values: CDR1 SGHTA, CDR2 FQGNSA. V was pared by 4 bases and J by 4 bases, with 3 bases of the junction left unmatched. The CDR3 consists of 15 residues. The CDR3 DNA sequence: TGTGCCAGCAGCTCATTAGCGGGGGGGTACAATGAGCAGTTCTTC. Translation: CASSSLAGGYNEQFF.

The V and J genes are TRBV7-2 and TRBJ1-5; TRBD1 agrees at 7 bases. V was clipped by 1 base and J by 9 bases; unmatched bases: 12. Germline CDR1 and CDR2: SGHTA and FQGNSA. The CDR3 consists of 16 residues. The CDR3 DNA reads TGTGCCAGCAGCTTAGAGGGGGCGGGGGGCGCGGGGCCCCAGCATTTT. It codes for CASSLEGAGGAGPQHF.

The rearrangement joins TRBV19 to TRBJ2-5; a weak D match, TRBD2 (6 bases). This CDR3 has 15 residues. V shed 5 bases and J shed 4 bases, with 17 bases lying between them. Germline V CDR1 and CDR2: LNHDA, SQIVND (reference sequence). The CDR3 region has the DNA TGTGCCAGTAGTCTACTAGCTTCCCGGGGAGAGACCCAGTACTTC. This sequence encodes CASSLLASRGETQYF.

V usage is TRBV6-5 and J usage is TRBJ2-5; 10 nucleotides match TRBD1. The J call is in doubt because the DNA end fits TRBJ2-7 better. This CDR3 contains 15 residues. CDR1 and CDR2 from the germline V gene are MNHEY and SVGAGI. DNA for the CDR3: TGTGCCAGCAGGGGGACAGGGGCTGGTTCCTACGAGCAGTACTTC. It is translated as CASRGTGAGSYEQYF.